One sample yielded the 32 T cell receptor beta chains listed below, sequenced in a study of beta chain features in type 1 diabetes. Regarding the study as a whole: Patients with Type 1 diabetes showed moderately but significantly shorter TCRB CDR3s in all four CD4+ subsets.

Of the isolated RNA, all was reverse transcribed, and so the sequenced material was expressed TCRB transcripts. Only in-frame clones appear in the TCRdb table, and some are missing; sequencing was by immunoSEQ multiplex PCR. The table records 400,000 or so clones, around 12% of them present only once. No antigen has been identified for these receptors. The specimen sequenced was naive CD4+ T cells from blood. The receptor source for this set is a young woman with type 1 diabetes.

This clone showed up just a few times. The chain joins TRBV19 to TRBJ1-5, with D hard to call. The ends were cut back, 6 bases at V and 10 bases at J, with 13 bases in the middle. In germline, CDR1 is LNHDA, CDR2 SQIVND (reference sequence). The CDR3 is 12 residues long. CDR3 residues: CASSGRGEPQHF. The CDR3 DNA reads TGTGCCAGTAGCGGACGGGGAGAACCCCAGCATTTT.

In its sample, this clone was seen a few times. The chain is built from TRBV7-2 and TRBJ2-1, with a possible D match to TRBD2 (5 bases). This CDR3 spans 12 amino acids. Germline CDR1 and CDR2: SGHTA and FQGNSA. V shed 5 bases and J shed 6 bases, with 8 bases lying between them. CDR3 sequence: CASSRGFNEQFF. The CDR3 DNA sequence: TGTGCCAGCAGCCGAGGGTTCAATGAGCAGTTCTTC. Complete variable domain (other parts from reference TRBV7-2 and TRBJ2-1): GAGVSQSPSNKVTEKGKDVELRCDPISGHTALYWYRQSLGQGLEFLIYFQGNSAPDKSGLPSDRFSAERTGGSVSTLTIQRTQQEDSAVYLCASSRGFNEQFFGPGTRLTVL.

This clone appeared a few times. CDR3 protein: CASSVGQGSTGELFF. The CDR3 DNA reads TGTGCCAGCAGCGTAGGACAGGGTAGCACCGGGGAGCTGTTTTTT. This rearrangement joins TRBV9 to TRBJ2-2; 7 bases map to TRBD1. V dropped 0 bases and J dropped 4; count of bases not matched to a gene: 3. The CDR3 totals 15 residues. Germline lookup yields CDR1 SGDLS and CDR2 YYNGEE.

The chain links TRBV5-1 to TRBJ1-1; D is perhaps TRBD1 (6 bases). The CDR3 loop spans 13 amino acids. Deletions cut 0 bases from V and 6 bases from J, with 9 bases between. Germline V gene sequence: CDR1 SGHRS, CDR2 YFSETQ. CDR3 in DNA: TGCGCCAGCAGCTTGGGCGGGGGGCCTGAAGCTTTCTTT. The encoded protein is CASSLGGGPEAFF.

The chain recombines TRBV7-2 with TRBJ1-5, with 9 positions matching TRBD1. Germline CDR1 SGHTA, CDR2 FQGNSA. V trimming: 6 bases; J trimming: 4 bases; junction bases outside the gene matches: 4. The CDR3 is 14 residues long. The CDR3 region has the DNA TGTGCCAGCAGTACAGGGACAGGGAATCAGCCCCAGCATTTT. As protein: CASSTGTGNQPQHF. Full variable domain (outside the CDR3, taken from reference TRBV7-2 and TRBJ1-5): GAGVSQSPSNKVTEKGKDVELRCDPISGHTALYWYRQSLGQGLEFLIYFQGNSAPDKSGLPSDRFSAERTGGSVSTLTIQRTQQEDSAVYLCASSTGTGNQPQHFGDGTRLSIL.

This chain links TRBV5-1 with TRBJ2-2, with 7 bases aligning to TRBD2. Germline V gene lookup returns CDR1 SGHRS and CDR2 YFSETQ. The CDR3 loop spans 17 amino acids. V trimming: 3 bases; J trimming: 0 bases; junction bases outside the gene matches: 8. This CDR3 reads CASSWEGRGSNTGELFF. The CDR3, as DNA: TGCGCCAGCAGCTGGGAGGGTAGAGGCTCGAACACCGGGGAGCTGTTTTTT. Full variable domain (remainder filled in from reference TRBV5-1 and TRBJ2-2): KAGVTQTPRYLIKTRGQQVTLSCSPISGHRSVSWYQQTPGQGLQFLFEYFSETQRNKGNFPGRFSGRQFSNSRSEMNVSTLELGDSALYLCASSWEGRGSNTGELFFGEGSRLTVL.

The J gene is TRBJ1-4, the V gene TRBV9; D not resolved. The ends were cut back, 2 bases at V and 0 bases at J, with 11 bases in the middle. From germline, CDR1 is SGDLS and CDR2 YYNGEE. This CDR3 is 16 amino acids long. The CDR3 loop is CASSVSHRATNEKLFF. Written as DNA, the CDR3 is TGTGCCAGCAGCGTCAGCCACAGAGCAACTAATGAAAAACTGTTTTTT.

V is TRBV19 and J is TRBJ2-1; tentatively, D is TRBD2 (5 bases). CDR1 and CDR2 (germline): LNHDA, SQIVND (reference sequence). The CDR3 length is 15 residues. Trimming removed 3 bases from V and 0 bases from J, with 9 bases in between. This CDR3 is CASSIERTSYNEQFF. The CDR3 DNA reads TGTGCCAGTAGTATCGAGCGGACCTCCTACAATGAGCAGTTCTTC.

V is TRBV5-4 and J is TRBJ1-6; 8 nucleotides line up with TRBD1. The V and J ends lost 4 bases and 7 bases, in that order; junction bases with no gene match: 7. Per germline, CDR1 SGHNT and CDR2 YYREEE (reference sequence). This CDR3 is 15 amino acids long. The CDR3 nucleotides read TGTGCCAGCAGCAAGCAGGGGGCCTTCAATTCACCCCTCCACTTT. Its translation: CASSKQGAFNSPLHF.

The genes are TRBV28 and TRBJ2-1, with 9 bases matching TRBD2. The CDR3 is 15 residues long. The germline CDR1 and CDR2 sequences are MDHEN and SYDVKM. V lost 5 bases and J lost 8; bases outside the gene matches: 10. The CDR3 is CASSLAHSGSYEQFF. In DNA form, the CDR3 reads TGTGCCAGCAGTCTCGCCCATAGCGGGAGCTATGAGCAGTTCTTC.

This clone was found a few times. The gene calls are TRBV5-4 and TRBJ2-7; 10 bases align to TRBD2. Germline CDR1 reads SGHNT; CDR2 reads YYREEE (reference sequence). The CDR3 spans 13 residues. V shed 4 bases and J 4 bases; nucleotides not matched to a gene: 2. This CDR3 reads CASSLAGEYEQYF. Written as DNA, the CDR3 is TGTGCCAGCAGCCTAGCGGGGGAATACGAGCAGTACTTC.

This clone was detected only a few times. This chain links TRBV6-1 with TRBJ2-3; 9 bases line up with TRBD2. Trimming removed 7 bases from V and 4 bases from J; junction bases left unmatched: 9. Germline CDR1 MNHNS, CDR2 SASEGT. The CDR3 has 15 residues. The CDR3 sequence: CASMPGLAGSDTQYF. CDR3 sequence (DNA): TGTGCCAGCATGCCGGGACTAGCAGGGTCAGATACGCAGTATTTT.

The table lists this clone with a few counts. The chain couples TRBV7-2 to TRBJ2-7; 10 bases agree with TRBD2. Germline V gene sequence: CDR1 SGHTA, CDR2 FQGNSA. Trimming removed 5 bases from V and 6 bases from J; junction bases left unmatched: 7. The CDR3 extends over 14 amino acids. DNA for the CDR3: TGTGCCAGCAGCCGGTACGGGACTAGCGCCGAGCAGTACTTC. It translates to CASSRYGTSAEQYF. Supplemented by reference TRBV7-2 and TRBJ2-7, the full variable domain reads GAGVSQSPSNKVTEKGKDVELRCDPISGHTALYWYRQSLGQGLEFLIYFQGNSAPDKSGLPSDRFSAERTGGSVSTLTIQRTQQEDSAVYLCASSRYGTSAEQYFGPGTRLTVT.

This clone came up a few times. The chain recombines TRBV5-1 with TRBJ2-5, with D unclear. V lost 4 bases, J lost 0 bases, and 13 bases lay in between. Germline loops: CDR1 SGHRS, CDR2 YFSETQ. The CDR3 is 15 residues long. In DNA form, the CDR3 reads TGCGCCAGCAGCGTTCGGAGAGGCGACCAAGAGACCCAGTACTTC. This encodes CASSVRRGDQETQYF.

The chain is built from TRBV11-2 and TRBJ2-2, with a possible D match to TRBD1 (5 bases). The germline V and J ends were trimmed by 5 bases and 9 bases, with 16 bases remaining between them. In germline, CDR1 is SGHAT, CDR2 FQNNGV. The CDR3 covers 14 residues. CDR3 residues: CASSAGISTRELFF. In DNA, the CDR3 is TGTGCCAGCAGCGCAGGGATTAGTACCCGGGAGCTGTTTTTT.

The V and J genes are TRBV28 and TRBJ1-4; D not resolved. CDR1 and CDR2 (germline): MDHEN, SYDVKM. This CDR3 has 11 amino acids. V was trimmed by 2 bases and J by 11 bases, leaving 6 bases between them. CDR3 protein: CASSLQAKLFF. As DNA, the CDR3 is TGTGCCAGCAGTTTACAGGCTAAACTGTTTTTT.

This clone has only a few counts. V and J are TRBV28 and TRBJ2-6, with D uncertain. This CDR3 spans 15 amino acids. The V end lost 3 bases, the J end lost 2 bases, and 8 bases lay between the germline ends. Germline V lookup: CDR1 MDHEN, CDR2 SYDVKM. The chain's CDR3 is CASSFGLTGANVLTF. The CDR3 DNA is TGTGCCAGCAGTTTTGGGCTTACTGGGGCCAACGTCCTGACTTTC.

V and J are TRBV10-3 and TRBJ1-6, with 8 bases aligning to TRBD1. V trimming: 2 bases; J trimming: 10 bases; junction bases outside the gene matches: 7. The CDR3 has 15 residues. Looked up from germline, CDR1 is ENHRY and CDR2 is SYGVKD. The CDR3 nucleotides read TGTGCCATCAGTGAGGAACAGGGGGTTCGGTCACCCCTCCACTTT. This translates into CAISEEQGVRSPLHF.

This clone was picked up a small number of times. The V call is TRBV19, the J call TRBJ2-7, with 10 bases fitting TRBD1. With V trimmed by 6 bases and J by 6 bases, 5 bases remained unmatched. CDR1 LNHDA and CDR2 SQIVND come from the germline V gene (reference sequence). The CDR3 totals 13 residues. The CDR3 reads CASRTGQGSEQYF. The CDR3 region has the DNA TGTGCCAGTAGAACGGGACAGGGGAGCGAGCAGTACTTC.

The gene calls are TRBV5-6 and TRBJ2-1; 9 bases fit TRBD2. This CDR3 region has 14 residues. V dropped 4 bases and J dropped 4; count of bases not matched to a gene: 3. CDR1 is SGHDT, CDR2 YYEEEE, per germline. CDR3 nucleotide sequence: TGTGCCAGCAGCCTAGCGGGGAGATACAATGAGCAGTTCTTC. Its protein is CASSLAGRYNEQFF.

The chain links TRBV14 to TRBJ2-7, with D possibly matching TRBD2 (5 bases). The germline V gene has CDR1 SGHDN and CDR2 FVKESK. The V end was cut by 1 base, the J end by 6 bases, with 13 bases between. This CDR3 is 14 amino acids long. The CDR3 DNA is TGTGCCAGCAGCCAAGCCTGGGGTAGCGCCGAGCAGTACTTC. This sequence encodes CASSQAWGSAEQYF. Full variable domain (rest looked up from reference TRBV14 and TRBJ2-7): EAGVTQFPSHSVIEKGQTVTLRCDPISGHDNLYWYRRVMGKEIKFLLHFVKESKQDESGMPNNRFLAERTGGTYSTLKVQPAELEDSGVYFCASSQAWGSAEQYFGPGTRLTVT.

The genes are TRBV7-8 and TRBJ1-5, with no clear D. This CDR3 spans 17 amino acids. The germline V gene has CDR1 SGHVS and CDR2 FQNEAQ. The ends were cut back, 6 bases at V and 0 bases at J, with 18 bases in the middle. CDR3 DNA sequence: TGTGCCAGCAGTAATCGTTGGACTGACTATAGCAATCAGCCCCAGCATTTT. Translation gives CASSNRWTDYSNQPQHF.

The rearrangement joins TRBV4-1 to TRBJ2-7; 7 bases map to TRBD2. This CDR3 contains 14 residues. The V gene's germline CDR1 is MGHRA and CDR2 YSYEKL. Trimming removed 1 base from V and 7 bases from J; junction bases left unmatched: 7. Here the CDR3 reads CASSQGGREQEQYF. In DNA form, the CDR3 reads TGCGCCAGCAGCCAAGGTGGGCGGGAGCAGGAGCAGTACTTC.

The chain uses TRBV7-2 and TRBJ1-4, with 9 bases fitting TRBD1. The germline gives CDR1 SGHTA, CDR2 FQGNSA. Trimming at V came to 4 bases and at J to 7 bases, leaving 1 base not matched to a gene. This CDR3 has 13 amino acids. CDR3 region: CASSSGQGEKLFF. CDR3 sequence (DNA): TGTGCCAGCAGCTCGGGACAGGGTGAAAAACTGTTTTTT.

There are a few counts of this clone. V is TRBV5-1 and J is TRBJ1-1; possibly TRBD1 for D (5 bases). V lost 2 bases to trimming and J lost 3 bases, with 11 bases between them. From germline, CDR1 is SGHRS and CDR2 YFSETQ. The CDR3 sequence is 14 residues long. This CDR3 reads CASSLGALDTEAFF. CDR3 DNA: TGCGCCAGCAGCTTAGGGGCTCTGGACACTGAAGCTTTCTTT. The whole variable domain, remainder taken from reference TRBV5-1 and TRBJ1-1, is KAGVTQTPRYLIKTRGQQVTLSCSPISGHRSVSWYQQTPGQGLQFLFEYFSETQRNKGNFPGRFSGRQFSNSRSEMNVSTLELGDSALYLCASSLGALDTEAFFGQGTRLTVV.

The sample holds a few counts of this clone. The rearrangement links TRBV5-4 to TRBJ2-1, with D perhaps TRBD2 (6 bases). The germline V and J ends were trimmed by 1 base and 8 bases, with 13 bases remaining between them. This CDR3 is built from 14 residues. Germline V lookup: CDR1 SGHNT, CDR2 YYREEE (reference sequence). The CDR3 loop is CASSLSGGGHEQFF. As DNA, the CDR3 is TGTGCCAGCAGCTTGTCCGGAGGAGGGCATGAGCAGTTCTTC. Looking up the rest from reference TRBV5-4 and TRBJ2-1 gives the full variable domain: ETGVTQSPTHLIKTRGQQVTLRCSSQSGHNTVSWYQQALGQGPQFIFQYYREEENGRGNFPPRFSGLQFPNYSSELNVNALELDDSALYLCASSLSGGGHEQFFGPGTRLTVL.

The chain joins TRBV5-6 to TRBJ2-5; D call uncertain. V lost 1 base and J lost 5, with 6 bases in between. The germline gives CDR1 SGHDT, CDR2 YYEEEE. CDR3 length: 12 amino acids. In DNA, the CDR3 is TGTGCCAGCAGCTTGATCGAGGAGACCCAGTACTTC. Translating gives CASSLIEETQYF.

The rearrangement joins TRBV4-3 to TRBJ2-7; TRBD1 aligns across 8 bases. V lost 0 bases and J lost 1; bases outside the gene matches: 8. Germline V gene lookup returns CDR1 LGHNA and CDR2 YSLEER. The CDR3 loop spans 17 amino acids. CDR3 in amino acids: CASSQDIAGQGSYEQYF. The CDR3 DNA is TGCGCCAGCAGCCAAGATATCGCAGGACAGGGATCCTACGAGCAGTACTTC.

The chain is built from TRBV5-6 and TRBJ2-5, with D possibly matching TRBD2 (5 bases). V was trimmed by 1 base and J by 1 base, leaving 14 bases between them. CDR3 length: 16 residues. Germline loops: CDR1 SGHDT, CDR2 YYEEEE. The CDR3 is CASSLFQERSQETQYF. DNA of the CDR3: TGTGCCAGCAGCTTGTTTCAGGAGCGGTCCCAAGAGACCCAGTACTTC.

The chain combines TRBV4-2 with TRBJ2-1, with TRBD2 matching over 13 bases. This CDR3 is 16 amino acids long. CDR1 is LGHNA and CDR2 is YNFKEQ in the germline V gene. V gave up 4 bases and J gave up 8 bases; unmatched junction bases: 8. The chain's CDR3 is CASSPRTSGRFDEQFF. The CDR3 coding sequence is TGTGCCAGCAGCCCCCGGACTAGCGGGAGATTCGATGAGCAGTTCTTC.

This clone was seen a handful of times. J is TRBJ1-1 and V is TRBV28; weak D call: TRBD1 (5 bases). This CDR3 is 14 amino acids long. Germline-derived CDR1 and CDR2 are MDHEN and SYDVKM. V was shortened by 5 bases and J by 7 bases, with 17 bases between the two germline ends. DNA for the CDR3: TGTGCCAGCAGTATCGGAGGGGTGGTCAGTGAAGCTTTCTTT. Amino acid sequence: CASSIGGVVSEAFF.

The chain is built from TRBV5-1 and TRBJ1-1; D gene ambiguous. The CDR3 runs 14 residues. V lost 4 bases to trimming and J lost 3 bases, with 13 bases between them. Germline V gene sequence: CDR1 SGHRS, CDR2 YFSETQ. DNA of the CDR3: TGCGCCAGCAGCCCGTATAGACTGGACACTGAAGCTTTCTTT. It yields the protein CASSPYRLDTEAFF. The full variable domain, with the rest looked up from reference TRBV5-1 and TRBJ1-1, is KAGVTQTPRYLIKTRGQQVTLSCSPISGHRSVSWYQQTPGQGLQFLFEYFSETQRNKGNFPGRFSGRQFSNSRSEMNVSTLELGDSALYLCASSPYRLDTEAFFGQGTRLTVV.